These 3 T cell receptor beta chains share one sample of origin, sequenced in a study of post-analysis software for immune sequencing data. Regarding the study as a whole: Patients showed TRBV5-6, TRBV5-1 and TRBV20-1 among five TRBV segments more frequent than in controls.

Each TCR beta cDNA library carried unique molecular identifiers. TCRdb re-derived calls from the PCR reads in MiXCR, one entry per CDR3 protein. The table records 750,000 to 950,000 distinct CDR3 sequences, around 53% of them present only once. No cognate antigen is known for these TCRs. Sequencing used blood. The receptors derive from a girl aged 5-17 years with multiple sclerosis.

Concerning this clonotype itself: One end of the junction is discordant with germline, which a read error may explain. V usage is TRBV29-1 and J usage is TRBJ2-1, with 7 bases aligning to TRBD2. The CDR3 contains 14 residues. Germline V gene lookup returns CDR1 SQVTM and CDR2 ANQGSEA. CDR3 in DNA: TGCACCGTTATTTGGGGGGGGTCCTACAATGAGCAGTTCTTC. This sequence encodes CTVIWGGSYNEQFF.

The V call is TRBV20-1, the J call TRBJ1-4; possibly TRBD1 for D (5 bases). The CDR3 sequence is 15 residues long. Germline CDR1 is DFQATT and CDR2 is SNEGSKA (reference sequence). The germline V and J ends were trimmed by 2 bases and 0 bases, with 10 bases remaining between them. The CDR3 region has the DNA TGCAGTGCTAGACCAGACAGTTCAACTAATGAAAAACTGTTTTTT. This gives the protein CSARPDSSTNEKLFF.

This rearrangement joins TRBV29-1 to TRBJ1-4; a weak D match, TRBD1 (5 bases). Trimming took 4 bases from V and 0 from J, leaving 12 bases between them. Germline-derived CDR1 and CDR2 are SQVTM and ANQGSEA. This CDR3 has 15 amino acids. The DNA of the CDR3 is TGCAGCGTTGTTGACAGAACACCAACTAATGAAAAACTGTTTTTT. Residues: CSVVDRTPTNEKLFF.